These 4 T cell receptor beta chains were sequenced from one sample in a study of T-cell memory formation after mild COVID-19. TCRdb passed the 5' RACE reads through MiXCR, listing each CDR3 protein once. The table has roughly 100,000 distinct CDR3 sequences, more than 15% seen once. Sequences were obtained from PBMCs or a T cell subset sorted from them (not recorded which). These receptors all come from an adult woman who had mild COVID-19 (a few samples of this study predate the infection). Cell type and time point are not known.

The J gene is TRBJ2-3, the V gene TRBV21-1; the D segment call TRBD2 is taken from the table without a DNA check. TRBV21-1 is noted as a pseudogene. The CDR3 is 17 amino acids. CDR3 in DNA: TGTGCCAGCAGCAAAGAAGGACTAGCGGGGAGCACAGATACGCAGTATTTT. It translates to CASSKEGLAGSTDTQYF.

The CDR3 DNA is TGTGCCAGCAGCTTCGGACAGGTTTTAGGGTTCTTC. Translated, it gives CASSFGQVLGFF. This rearrangement joins TRBV5-6 to TRBJ2-1, with TRBD1 matching over 7 bases. The ends lost 2 bases at V and 15 bases at J; junction bases unmatched: 8. In germline, CDR1 is SGHDT, CDR2 YYEEEE. The CDR3 has 12 amino acids.

The genes are TRBV7-2 and TRBJ2-7, with TRBD1 matching 9 bases. There are 14 residues in the CDR3. The V gene's germline CDR1 is SGHTA and CDR2 FQGNSA. J was trimmed by 3 bases and V by 5 bases; bases with no gene match: 5. The CDR3 region has the DNA TGTGCCAGCAGCAGGTCGGGACAGGGCTACGAGCAGTACTTC. This sequence encodes CASSRSGQGYEQYF.

The V and J genes are TRBV4-3 and TRBJ1-1, with D perhaps matching TRBD1 (6 bases). Germline CDR1 and CDR2: LGHNA and YSLEER. Trimming removed 2 bases at V and 4 bases at J, with 11 bases between. The CDR3 length is 14 residues. This CDR3 reads CASSQPGASTEAFF. The CDR3 DNA is TGCGCCAGCAGCCAACCGGGGGCGAGCACTGAAGCTTTCTTT.